The entry below gives a single TCR beta chain sequence along with its context. Its antigen is undetermined. This sample was taken from a study of cytomegalovirus exposure and HLA in healthy donors. The PCR made use of 60 Vbeta and 13 Jbeta primers. The table came from immunoSEQ multiplex PCR; TCRdb's copy has only in-frame clones and leaves some out. The record lists 150,000 to 200,000 clones, of which the ten most abundant hold 1.3%. Study-wide results and caveats: The analysis excluded some indistinguishable V segments, including TRBV6-2 and TRBV6-3. It was assumed in the presence/absence analyses that sequencing depth was roughly uniform across donors. Several of the most significant clusters appeared, in a later analysis, to be linked to common viral pathogens.

The CDR3 is made up of 13 amino acids. Germline CDR1 reads SGHAT; CDR2 reads FQNNGV. V dropped 3 bases and J dropped 2 bases, with 7 bases sitting between them. Specimen: PBMCs. The J gene is TRBJ1-1, the V gene TRBV11-2; D is unresolved. The TCR was taken from a woman aged 60-75 years in good health and CMV-seronegative. CDR3 protein: CASSFERNTEAFF. The CDR3 DNA sequence: TGTGCCAGCAGCTTCGAGAGAAACACTGAAGCTTTCTTT.